Reported below is one TCR beta chain. Its antigen is undetermined. Looked up from germline, CDR1 is LNHDA and CDR2 is SQIVND (reference sequence). V was shortened by 3 bases and J by 0 bases, with 5 bases between the two germline ends. The CDR3 contains 13 residues. This sample is part of a study of graft-versus-host responses after intestinal transplantation. Study summary: Every transplant recipient was induced with anti-thymocyte globulin, then maintained on tacrolimus and steroids for roughly 3 years.

The method was immunoSEQ multiplex PCR; TCRdb's version includes in-frame clones alone and lacks a portion of them. The sample contains 85,000 to 95,000 clones, 85% to 95% of which appear only once. The starting material was unstimulated CD8+ T cells sorted from spleen or lymph node cells, obtained before intestinal transplant. This chain connects TRBV19 to TRBJ2-5; D remains ambiguous. The source of this sequence is a human donor who received an intestinal transplant. The CDR3 here is CASSIGYQETQYF. CDR3 nucleotides: TGTGCCAGTAGTATTGGCTACCAAGAGACCCAGTACTTC.